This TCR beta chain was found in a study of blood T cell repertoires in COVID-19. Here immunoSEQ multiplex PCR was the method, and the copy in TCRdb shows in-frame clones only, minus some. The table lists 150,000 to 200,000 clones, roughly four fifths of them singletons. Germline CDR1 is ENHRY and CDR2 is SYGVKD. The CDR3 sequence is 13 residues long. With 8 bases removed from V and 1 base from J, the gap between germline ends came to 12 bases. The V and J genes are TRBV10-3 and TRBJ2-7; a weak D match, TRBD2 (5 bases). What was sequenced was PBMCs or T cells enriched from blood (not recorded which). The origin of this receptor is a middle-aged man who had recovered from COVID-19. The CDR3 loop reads CAISRETSYEQYV. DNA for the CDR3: TGTGCCATCTCCCGGGAAACTTCCTACGAGCAGTACGTC.